These 20 T cell receptor beta chains share one sample of origin, sequenced in a study of blood T cell repertoires in COVID-19. Clones were read by immunoSEQ multiplex PCR, and TCRdb kept only the in-frame ones, dropping some. The sample records roughly 240,000 clones, approximately 85% being singletons. The sample consisted of PBMCs or T cells enriched from blood (not recorded which). These receptors all stem from a woman in her forties or fifties with acute COVID-19.

This clone was detected once. The rearrangement uses TRBV5-1 and TRBJ2-3; 10 nucleotides match TRBD1. With V trimmed by 2 bases and J by 4 bases, 13 bases remained unmatched. The CDR3 is 18 residues long. Germline V gene sequence: CDR1 SGHRS, CDR2 YFSETQ. The CDR3 sequence is CASSFISRGQGSPDTQYF. The DNA of the CDR3 is TGCGCCAGCAGCTTTATCAGCAGGGGACAGGGGAGCCCAGATACGCAGTATTTT.

V and J are TRBV27 and TRBJ2-7, with D perhaps TRBD1 (6 bases). V was pared by 10 bases and J by 7 bases, with 23 bases between. CDR3 size: 14 residues. Germline CDR1 reads MNHEY; CDR2 reads SMNVEV (reference sequence). The CDR3 sequence: CATGRDTPTGEQYF. DNA for the CDR3: TGTGCCACCGGCCGGGACACCCCCACTGGGGAGCAGTACTTC.

This clone is a singleton in its sample. The J gene is TRBJ1-1, the V gene TRBV5-1; D is perhaps TRBD1 (6 bases). The germline V gene encodes CDR1 SGHRS and CDR2 YFSETQ. Trimming took off 0 bases at V and 3 bases at J, with 12 bases between the two ends. The CDR3 runs 15 residues. CDR3 nucleotides: TGCGCCAGCAGCTTGGGCGGGGGCCCATACACTGAAGCTTTCTTT. Its protein is CASSLGGGPYTEAFF.

The V and J genes are TRBV18 and TRBJ1-1, with D perhaps matching TRBD1 (5 bases). The CDR3 length is 15 residues. Germline-derived CDR1 and CDR2 are KGHSH and LQKENI. V shed 2 bases and J shed 7 bases, with 17 bases lying between them. CDR3 protein: CASSPDAGGVGEAFF. As DNA, the CDR3 is TGTGCCAGCTCACCAGACGCGGGGGGAGTGGGTGAAGCTTTCTTT.

This clone was picked up a small number of times. The V call is TRBV19, the J call TRBJ1-1, with D perhaps matching TRBD1 (6 bases). The CDR3 totals 14 residues. Deletions cut 5 bases from V and 3 bases from J, with 13 bases between. Germline V lookup: CDR1 LNHDA, CDR2 SQIVND (reference sequence). The CDR3 is CASSALTGYTEAFF. Written as DNA, the CDR3 is TGTGCCAGTAGTGCGCTAACAGGGTACACTGAAGCTTTCTTT.

This sequence joins TRBV18 and TRBJ2-3, with 8 bases aligning to TRBD2. The V gene's germline CDR1 is KGHSH and CDR2 LQKENI. V lost 6 bases to trimming and J lost 5 bases; unmatched junction nucleotides: 4. This CDR3 spans 13 amino acids. In DNA form, the CDR3 reads TGTGCCAGCTCTCGGAGCGGGGGAGATACGCAGTATTTT. Translation: CASSRSGGDTQYF.

This sequence joins TRBV18 and TRBJ1-3; possibly TRBD1 for D (5 bases). CDR1 is KGHSH and CDR2 is LQKENI in the germline V gene. The CDR3 is made up of 16 amino acids. The V gene lost 6 bases and the J gene lost 0 bases, with 15 bases spanning the gap. The CDR3 loop reads CASSTRQMLSGNTIYF. In nucleotides, the CDR3 is TGTGCCAGCTCGACCAGACAGATGCTCTCTGGAAACACCATATATTTT.

The gene calls are TRBV9 and TRBJ1-3; no reliable D call. CDR3 size: 16 residues. V lost 0 bases to trimming and J lost 0 bases, with 10 bases between them. Per germline, CDR1 SGDLS and CDR2 YYNGEE. CDR3 bases: TGTGCCAGCAGCGTAGCTAGCACGTCCTCTGGAAACACCATATATTTT. Residues: CASSVASTSSGNTIYF.

The table lists this clone with a few counts. The chain couples TRBV10-3 to TRBJ1-2, with D hard to call. CDR1 is ENHRY, CDR2 SYGVKD, per germline. V gave up 2 bases and J gave up 2 bases, with 6 bases separating them. The CDR3 is 13 residues long. The CDR3 spells CAISERGNYGYTF. The CDR3 nucleotides are TGTGCCATCAGTGAGCGCGGGAACTATGGCTACACCTTC.

This sequence joins TRBV5-4 and TRBJ2-3, with D maybe TRBD1 (6 bases). The CDR3 is made up of 15 amino acids. Germline CDR1 and CDR2: SGHNT and YYREEE (reference sequence). V lost 4 bases and J lost 0, with 12 bases in between. CDR3 in amino acids: CASSLGQISTDTQYF. DNA for the CDR3: TGTGCCAGCAGCCTTGGACAGATTAGCACAGATACGCAGTATTTT.

The J gene is TRBJ2-3, the V gene TRBV7-3, with 8 bases that match TRBD2. The length of the CDR3 is 16 residues. Germline V CDR1 and CDR2: SGHTA, FQGTGA. The J segment lost 0 bases and the V segment lost 1 base, leaving 3 bases of the junction unmatched. The CDR3 loop is CASSLMASGSTDTQYF. In DNA form, the CDR3 reads TGTGCCAGCAGCTTAATGGCTAGCGGGAGCACAGATACGCAGTATTTT.

The chain recombines TRBV10-2 with TRBJ2-3, with D uncertain. Germline V gives CDR1 WSHSY, CDR2 SAAADI. The CDR3 has 13 amino acids. Trimming shortened V by 6 bases and J by 1 base, and 8 bases separated the two germline ends. The CDR3: CASRLVGTDTQYF. The CDR3 coding sequence is TGCGCCAGCAGGTTAGTGGGCACAGATACGCAGTATTTT.

The CDR3 loop is CASSLARGGGSTDTQYF. CDR3 sequence (DNA): TGCGCCAGCAGCTTGGCCCGCGGTGGCGGGAGCACAGATACGCAGTATTTT. This chain connects TRBV5-1 to TRBJ2-3, with D possibly matching TRBD2 (5 bases). The CDR3 length is 17 residues. Trimming left V 0 bases short and J 0 bases short, with 14 bases between. Germline values: CDR1 SGHRS, CDR2 YFSETQ.

As concerns this clone: Other nucleotide sequences from this sample produce the same CDR3. This chain uses TRBV10-3 with TRBJ2-5; no clear D gene. Germline loops: CDR1 ENHRY, CDR2 SYGVKD. V was cut by 3 bases and J by 3 bases, with 5 bases left in between. This CDR3 region has 12 residues. CDR3 in amino acids: CAISDREETQYF. DNA of the CDR3: TGTGCCATCAGTGACCGTGAAGAGACCCAGTACTTC.

The chain is built from TRBV5-6 and TRBJ1-3, with D maybe TRBD1 (6 bases). The germline CDR1 and CDR2 sequences are SGHDT and YYEEEE. Trimming removed 2 bases from V and 4 bases from J, with 13 bases in between. The CDR3 runs 15 residues. CDR3 coding DNA: TGTGCCAGCAGCTTTGTGGGGGCTGACGGAAACACCATATATTTT. Its protein is CASSFVGADGNTIYF. The whole variable domain, remainder taken from reference TRBV5-6 and TRBJ1-3, is DAGVTQSPTHLIKTRGQQVTLRCSPKSGHDTVSWYQQALGQGPQFIFQYYEEEERQRGNFPDRFSGHQFPNYSSELNVNALLLGDSALYLCASSFVGADGNTIYFGEGSWLTVV.

In its sample, this clone was seen once. This chain joins TRBV30 and TRBJ2-7; TRBD1 matches at 9 bases. V lost 1 base, J lost 3 bases, and 7 bases stayed unmatched. From germline, CDR1 is GTSNPN and CDR2 SVGIG (reference sequence). CDR3 length: 15 amino acids. CDR3 sequence: CAWSGDRVELYEQYF. The CDR3 nucleotides are TGTGCCTGGAGTGGGGACAGGGTAGAACTCTACGAGCAGTACTTC.

The rearrangement links TRBV6-1 to TRBJ1-2; TRBD1 might be the D (5 bases). Looked up from germline, CDR1 is MNHNS and CDR2 is SASEGT. V shed 3 bases and J shed 4 bases, with 6 bases lying between them. This CDR3 comprises 12 residues. CDR3 bases: TGTGCCAGCAGTGACAGGGCCTATGGCTACACCTTC. This translates into CASSDRAYGYTF.

V gene TRBV12-5 combines with J gene TRBJ2-2, with TRBD2 matching over 7 bases. The CDR3 is 14 amino acids. Unmatched junction bases numbered 6, after V lost 7 bases and J lost 4 bases. CDR1 is LGHNT, CDR2 FRNRAP, per germline. CDR3 protein: CASARTRGTGELFF. For the CDR3, the DNA is TGTGCTAGTGCTAGGACTAGGGGCACCGGGGAGCTGTTTTTT. Based on the CDR3 plus reference TRBV12-5 and TRBJ2-2, the full variable domain is DARVTQTPRHKVTEMGQEVTMRCQPILGHNTVFWYRQTMMQGLELLAYFRNRAPLDDSGMPKDRFSAEMPDATLATLKIQPSEPRDSAVYFCASARTRGTGELFFGEGSRLTVL.

This clone was seen a handful of times. The J gene is TRBJ2-7, the V gene TRBV2; tentative D call: TRBD1 (5 bases). This CDR3 region has 15 residues. The V and J ends lost 6 bases and 1 base respectively, with 16 bases between them. Germline V gene data show CDR1 as SNHLY and CDR2 as FYNNEI. CDR3 DNA sequence: TGTGCCAGCAGGGGGATACAGGCTATGTCCTACGAGCAGTACTTC. It is translated as CASRGIQAMSYEQYF.

This chain links TRBV5-5 with TRBJ2-2; the match to TRBD2 covers 10 bases. CDR1 and CDR2 from the germline V gene are SGHKS and YYEKEE (reference sequence). The J segment lost 5 bases and the V segment lost 4 bases, leaving 5 bases of the junction unmatched. This CDR3 comprises 15 residues. This CDR3 is CASSRALAGTGELFF. The DNA for the CDR3 is TGTGCCAGCAGCCGGGCACTAGCGGGAACCGGGGAGCTGTTTTTT.